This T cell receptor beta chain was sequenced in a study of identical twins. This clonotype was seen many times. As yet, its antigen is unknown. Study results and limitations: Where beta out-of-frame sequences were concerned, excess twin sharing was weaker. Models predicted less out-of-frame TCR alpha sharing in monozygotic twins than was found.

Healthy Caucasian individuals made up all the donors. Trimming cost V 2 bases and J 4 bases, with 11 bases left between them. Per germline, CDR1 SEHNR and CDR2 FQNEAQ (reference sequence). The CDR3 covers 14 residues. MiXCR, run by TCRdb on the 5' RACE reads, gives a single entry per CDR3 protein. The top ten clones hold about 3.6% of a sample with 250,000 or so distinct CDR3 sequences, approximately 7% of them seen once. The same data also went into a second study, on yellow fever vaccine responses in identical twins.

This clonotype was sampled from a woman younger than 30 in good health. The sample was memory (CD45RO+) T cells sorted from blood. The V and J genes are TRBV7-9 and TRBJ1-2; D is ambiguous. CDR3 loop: CASSLPHWGYGYTF. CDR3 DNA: TGTGCCAGCAGCTTACCCCATTGGGGCTATGGCTACACCTTC.